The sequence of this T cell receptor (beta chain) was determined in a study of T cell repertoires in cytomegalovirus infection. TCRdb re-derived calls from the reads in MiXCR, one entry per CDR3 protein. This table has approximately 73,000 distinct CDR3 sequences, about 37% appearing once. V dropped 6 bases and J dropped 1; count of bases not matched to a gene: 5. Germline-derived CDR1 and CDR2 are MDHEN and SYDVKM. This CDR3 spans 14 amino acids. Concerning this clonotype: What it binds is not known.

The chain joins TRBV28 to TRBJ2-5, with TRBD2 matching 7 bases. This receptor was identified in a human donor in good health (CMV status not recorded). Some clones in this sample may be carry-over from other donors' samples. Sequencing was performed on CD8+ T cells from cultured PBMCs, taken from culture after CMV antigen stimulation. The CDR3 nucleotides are TGTGCCAGCAGCCCAGGGAGGGGCCAAGAGACCCAGTACTTC. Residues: CASSPGRGQETQYF. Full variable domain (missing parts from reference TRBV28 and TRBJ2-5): DVKVTQSSRYLVKRTGEKVFLECVQDMDHENMFWYRQDPGLGLRLIYFSYDVKMKEKGDIPEGYSVSREKKERFSLILESASTNQTSMYLCASSPGRGQETQYFGPGTRLLVL.